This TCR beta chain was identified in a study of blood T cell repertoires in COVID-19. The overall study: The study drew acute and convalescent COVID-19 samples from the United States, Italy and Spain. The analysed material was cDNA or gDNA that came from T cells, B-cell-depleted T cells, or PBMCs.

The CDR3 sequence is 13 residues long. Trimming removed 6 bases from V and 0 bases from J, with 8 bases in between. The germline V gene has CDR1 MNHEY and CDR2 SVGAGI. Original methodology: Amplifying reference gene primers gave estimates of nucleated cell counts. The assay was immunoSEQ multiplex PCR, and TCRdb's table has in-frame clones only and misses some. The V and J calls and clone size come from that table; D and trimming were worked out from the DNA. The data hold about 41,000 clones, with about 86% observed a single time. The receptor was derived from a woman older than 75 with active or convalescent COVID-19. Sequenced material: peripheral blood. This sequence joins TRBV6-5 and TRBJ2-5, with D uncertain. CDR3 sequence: CASSLIHQETQYF. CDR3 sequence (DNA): TGTGCCAGCAGCCTTATTCACCAAGAGACCCAGTACTTC.